The source of this T cell receptor (beta chain) is a study of cytomegalovirus exposure and HLA in healthy donors. The PCR ran on 60 Vbeta and 13 Jbeta primers. Some clones are missing from TCRdb's copy, which holds only in-frame ones; the method was immunoSEQ multiplex PCR. The table records 50,000 or so clones, roughly 76% of them present only once. General study findings and limits: It was assumed in the presence/absence analyses that sequencing depth was roughly uniform across donors.

The donors were healthy bone marrow donors. This clone was seen a handful of times. The antigen is undetermined. The origin of this receptor is a woman aged 40 to 55 in good health and CMV-seropositive. Sample: PBMCs.

The CDR3 DNA is TGTGCCAGCAGCTCCCCTGGACAGGTTATATACGAGCAGTACTTC. This sequence encodes CASSSPGQVIYEQYF. The chain is built from TRBV6-6 and TRBJ2-7; 7 bases are a match to TRBD1. Losses at the gene ends were 6 bases for V and 4 bases for J; bases not matched to a gene: 12. Per germline, CDR1 MNHNY and CDR2 SVGAGI (reference sequence). This CDR3 contains 15 residues.